This TCR beta chain was recovered during a study of Tregs in tolerant kidney transplant recipients. Study overall: Recipients received nonmyeloablative bone marrow transplants from related graft donors, with transient mixed chimerism.

Data came from immunoSEQ multiplex PCR; TCRdb stores just in-frame clones and leaves some out. The profile covers under 95,000 clones, with roughly 90% appearing a single time and about 0.3% taken by the ten largest. The V gene's germline CDR1 is SGHTA and CDR2 FQGTGA. With 1 base removed from V and 5 bases from J, the gap between germline ends came to 8 bases. This CDR3 has 13 residues. The source of this sequence is a human donor who received a combined kidney and bone marrow transplant. The chain uses TRBV7-3 and TRBJ1-1, with a possible D match to TRBD1 (6 bases). The sequencing used Tregs from blood, collected before the transplant. The CDR3 DNA follows: TGTGCCAGCAGCTTAAACAGGGAAACTGAAGCTTTCTTT. Amino acid sequence: CASSLNRETEAFF.